Below are 18 T cell receptor beta chains sequenced from a single sample in a study of T cells after posttransplantation cyclophosphamide. The protocol was immunoSEQ multiplex PCR, while the TCRdb copy is restricted to in-frame clones and leaves out a portion. The table shows tens of thousands of clones, with 85% to 90% occurring only once. Sequencing used PBMCs. All receptors derive from a woman aged 40 to 55 with a blood cancer, CMV-positive, and with a related stem cell donor.

The chain couples TRBV19 to TRBJ2-2, with 8 bases identical to TRBD1. V dropped 5 bases and J dropped 7; count of bases not matched to a gene: 12. The CDR3 is 16 residues long. The germline V gene has CDR1 LNHDA and CDR2 SQIVND (reference sequence). CDR3 sequence (DNA): TGTGCCAGTAGTCAGGCGGGACAGGAAGGGTACGGGGAGCTGTTTTTT. It codes for CASSQAGQEGYGELFF.

V usage is TRBV19 and J usage is TRBJ1-5, with TRBD1 identical over 7 bases. The CDR3 consists of 13 residues. The V and J ends lost 7 bases and 7 bases, in that order; junction bases with no gene match: 7. Germline V gene data show CDR1 as LNHDA and CDR2 as SQIVND (reference sequence). CDR3 bases: TGTGCCAGTAATAGGGGGCGAGGCCAGCCCCAGCATTTT. This encodes CASNRGRGQPQHF.

The chain carries TRBV7-8 and TRBJ1-1, with 7 bases lining up with TRBD1. The CDR3 has 14 amino acids. Germline CDR1 and CDR2: SGHVS and FQNEAQ. With 2 bases clipped from V and 6 bases from J, the junction kept 6 bases outside the gene matches. CDR3 bases: TGTGCCAGCAGCTTAATGGGACAGTTCGCTGAAGCTTTCTTT. Residues: CASSLMGQFAEAFF.

J is TRBJ2-7 and V is TRBV11-3; the match to TRBD1 covers 9 bases. Germline CDR1 and CDR2: SGHNT and YENEEA. Trimming took 5 bases from V and 0 from J; bases not matched to a gene: 11. The CDR3 runs 17 residues. Here the CDR3 reads CASSAGWGQGGSYEQYF. CDR3 DNA: TGTGCCAGCAGCGCGGGATGGGGACAGGGAGGCTCCTACGAGCAGTACTTC. Using reference TRBV11-3 and TRBJ2-7 for the parts outside the CDR3, the full variable domain is EAGVVQSPRYKIIEKKQPVAFWCNPISGHNTLYWYLQNLGQGPELLIRYENEEAVDDSQLPKDRFSAERLKGVDSTLKIQPAELGDSAVYLCASSAGWGQGGSYEQYFGPGTRLTVT.

This clone is a singleton in its sample. The chain is built from TRBV5-1 and TRBJ2-2, with D possibly TRBD1 on 5 matching bases. V was cut by 2 bases and J by 1 base, with 9 bases left in between. This CDR3 is built from 15 residues. Looked up from germline, CDR1 is SGHRS and CDR2 is YFSETQ. The CDR3 is CASSLGTGNTGELFF. The DNA of the CDR3 is TGCGCCAGCAGCTTAGGAACAGGGAACACCGGGGAGCTGTTTTTT.

V is TRBV7-9 and J is TRBJ2-5, with D perhaps matching TRBD2 (6 bases). CDR3 length equals 14 residues. In germline, CDR1 is SEHNR, CDR2 FQNEAQ (reference sequence). V gave up 4 bases and J gave up 4 bases, with 13 bases separating them. The CDR3 nucleotides read TGTGCCAGCAGCTCTGGGACTCTTCCAGAGACCCAGTACTTC. Its protein is CASSSGTLPETQYF.

This CDR3 is CASSFTSGGALNEQFF. The CDR3 coding sequence is TGTGCCAGCAGCTTTACTAGCGGGGGGGCCTTGAATGAGCAGTTCTTC. The V and J genes are TRBV5-6 and TRBJ2-1, with 13 bases lining up with TRBD2. This CDR3 region has 16 residues. CDR1 is SGHDT, CDR2 YYEEEE, per germline. The J segment lost 7 bases and the V segment lost 2 bases, leaving 6 bases of the junction unmatched.

The V call is TRBV18, the J call TRBJ2-7; D gene ambiguous. This CDR3 is 12 amino acids long. Germline V gene lookup returns CDR1 KGHSH and CDR2 LQKENI. The V end was cut by 5 bases, the J end by 6 bases, with 11 bases between. The chain's CDR3 is CASSSPLSEQYF. CDR3 bases: TGTGCCAGCTCATCCCCCCTCTCCGAGCAGTACTTC. The entire variable domain, with the rest obtained from reference TRBV18 and TRBJ2-7, is as follows: NAGVMQNPRHLVRRRGQEARLRCSPMKGHSHVYWYRQLPEEGLKFMVYLQKENIIDESGMPKERFSAEFPKEGPSILRIQQVVRGDSAAYFCASSSPLSEQYFGPGTRLTVT.

This chain links TRBV4-2 with TRBJ1-5; D remains ambiguous. From germline, CDR1 is LGHNA and CDR2 YNFKEQ. The CDR3 extends over 14 amino acids. V gave up 0 bases and J gave up 3 bases, with 6 bases separating them. This CDR3 reads CASSQDTDNQPQHF. CDR3 DNA sequence: TGTGCCAGCAGCCAAGATACAGACAATCAGCCCCAGCATTTT.

This clone has more than one count but fewer than ten. This chain uses TRBV19 with TRBJ1-4, with 7 bases identical to TRBD1. V shed 7 bases, J shed 5 bases, and the junction held 13 bases outside the gene matches. The CDR3 is 16 amino acids. CDR1 is LNHDA, CDR2 SQIVND, per germline (reference sequence). CDR3 sequence: CASKDVQGVWNEKLFF. The CDR3, as DNA: TGTGCCAGTAAAGACGTCCAGGGGGTTTGGAATGAAAAACTGTTTTTT.

The chain combines TRBV2 with TRBJ2-3, with 7 bases identical to TRBD2. Germline V gene data show CDR1 as SNHLY and CDR2 as FYNNEI. With V trimmed by 10 bases and J by 5 bases, 9 bases remained unmatched. This CDR3 has 13 amino acids. For the CDR3, the DNA is TGTGCCACCACGTTCGGGGGGAGAGATACGCAGTATTTT. Residues: CATTFGGRDTQYF.

The V gene is TRBV18, the J gene TRBJ1-2; TRBD1 matches at 9 bases. The trim removed 6 bases at V and 0 bases at J, leaving 11 bases unmatched. The germline gives CDR1 KGHSH, CDR2 LQKENI. CDR3 length: 17 amino acids. DNA of the CDR3: TGTGCCAGCTCCCGGGACAGGGTCCTGATTGCTAACTATGGCTACACCTTC. Its protein product is CASSRDRVLIANYGYTF.

J is TRBJ1-1 and V is TRBV5-6; the D gene is possibly TRBD1 (6 bases). Between the trimmed V and J ends, which lost 0 bases and 4 bases, there was a span of 13 bases. The CDR3 length is 15 residues. CDR1 is SGHDT, CDR2 YYEEEE, per germline. DNA of the CDR3: TGTGCCAGCAGCTTGGGTGGGGGCTTGGGCACTGAAGCTTTCTTT. Encoded protein: CASSLGGGLGTEAFF.

The chain uses TRBV20-1 and TRBJ2-1; no clear D gene. Trimming stripped 3 bases from V and 7 bases from J, with 7 bases between. The CDR3 is 11 residues long. Germline V gene lookup returns CDR1 DFQATT and CDR2 SNEGSKA (reference sequence). CDR3 nucleotide sequence: TGCAGTGCTAGCGACGGGAATGAGCAGTTCTTC. This translates into CSASDGNEQFF.

This clone was seen just once. This rearrangement joins TRBV9 to TRBJ1-3; the D is unclear. CDR1 and CDR2 (germline): SGDLS, YYNGEE. The CDR3 runs 13 residues. V was pared by 1 base and J by 4 bases, with 6 bases between. Here the CDR3 DNA reads TGTGCCAGCAGCGTAAATATCGGAAACACCATATATTTT. This sequence encodes CASSVNIGNTIYF.

V is TRBV5-1 and J is TRBJ2-7, with 8 bases identical to TRBD2. CDR1 is SGHRS and CDR2 is YFSETQ in the germline V gene. Trimming removed 5 bases from V and 0 bases from J; junction bases left unmatched: 7. There are 15 residues in the CDR3. CDR3 DNA sequence: TGCGCCAGCAGGTTCGGGGGGGGAAGCTCCTACGAGCAGTACTTC. This translates into CASRFGGGSSYEQYF.

The table lists this clone with a count of one. The V and J genes are TRBV11-2 and TRBJ2-7; 13 nucleotides align to TRBD2. After removal of 4 bases from V and 0 bases from J, the junction contained 3 bases not matched to a gene. The CDR3 contains 16 residues. The germline gives CDR1 SGHAT, CDR2 FQNNGV. CDR3 sequence: CASSSGTSGVSYEQYF. The CDR3 DNA reads TGTGCCAGCAGCTCTGGGACTAGCGGGGTCTCCTACGAGCAGTACTTC.

The chain employs TRBV7-6 and TRBJ2-7, with a possible D match to TRBD2 (5 bases). Trimming took off 5 bases at V and 5 bases at J, with 16 bases between the two ends. The CDR3 covers 14 residues. CDR1 is SGHVS and CDR2 is FNYEAQ in the germline V gene. In DNA form, the CDR3 reads TGTGCCAGCAGCCCCCCGGGGTTCGAGGACGAGCAGTACTTC. It codes for CASSPPGFEDEQYF.